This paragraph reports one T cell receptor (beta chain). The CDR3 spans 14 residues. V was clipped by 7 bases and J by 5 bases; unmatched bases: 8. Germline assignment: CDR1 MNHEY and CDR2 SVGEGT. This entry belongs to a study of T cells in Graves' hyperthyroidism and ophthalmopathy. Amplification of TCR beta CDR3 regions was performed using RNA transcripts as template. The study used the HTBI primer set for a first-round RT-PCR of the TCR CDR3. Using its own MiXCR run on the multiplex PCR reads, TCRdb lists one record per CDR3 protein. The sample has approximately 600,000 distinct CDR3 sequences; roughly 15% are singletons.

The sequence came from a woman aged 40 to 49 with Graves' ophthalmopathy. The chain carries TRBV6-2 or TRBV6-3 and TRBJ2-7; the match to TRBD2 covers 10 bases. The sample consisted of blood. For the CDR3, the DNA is TGTGCCAGCAAGTTCACCGGGACTAGCGACGAGCAGTACTTC. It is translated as CASKFTGTSDEQYF.